A selection of T cell receptor beta chains follows, all from one sample in a study of T cell repertoires in aging, cancer and after chemotherapy. One entry per CDR3 protein, called by TCRdb with MiXCR from the multiplex PCR reads. The data show about 2,200 distinct CDR3 sequences, with under 40% seen just once and approximately 25% held by the top ten. The source material was blood. These receptors all come from a human donor with a solid tumor. CDR3s include the opening cysteine and the closing phenylalanine or tryptophan. Clone size is stated in some rows and not others, as once, few, many or a class when expanded.

v_gene: TRBV6-1
abundance: few
CDR3aa: CASSEIAGGTDTQYF

v_gene: TRBV7-2
abundance: few
CDR3aa: CASSLIGTGELFF

v_gene: TRBV15
abundance: -
CDR3aa: CATSKGQVDNEKLFF

v_gene: TRBV13
abundance: few
CDR3aa: CASSLAGANTEAFF

v_gene: TRBV6-5
abundance: few
CDR3aa: CASSLFGYTEAFF

v_gene: TRBV20-1
abundance: -
CDR3aa: CSARGGDYGYTF

v_gene: TRBV11-1
abundance: -
CDR3aa: CASSPLRGRTGERFF

v_gene: TRBV7-2
abundance: -
CDR3aa: CASSPDSYNSPLHF

v_gene: TRBV19
abundance: -
CDR3aa: CASSQNTYGYTF

v_gene: TRBV20-1
abundance: few
CDR3aa: CSAPIGDTQYF

v_gene: TRBV27
abundance: -
CDR3aa: CASSRAGGLSGNTIYF

v_gene: TRBV5-4
abundance: -
CDR3aa: CASSLRLEVDTQYF

v_gene: TRBV10-1
abundance: -
CDR3aa: CASSGTGNTGELFF

v_gene: TRBV5-4
abundance: few
CDR3aa: CASSIGLAGVLDTQYF

v_gene: TRBV5-6
abundance: -
CDR3aa: CASSLWEANYGYTF

v_gene: TRBV30
abundance: -
CDR3aa: CAWKARSGNTIYF

v_gene: TRBV6-5
abundance: -
CDR3aa: CASSEVWAPNTDTQYF

v_gene: TRBV7-9
abundance: -
CDR3aa: CASGHPGTEPTDTQYF

v_gene: TRBV20-1
abundance: -
CDR3aa: CSADATAGGSAYTQYF

v_gene: TRBV19
abundance: -
CDR3aa: CASSILLAPQETQYF

v_gene: TRBV20-1
abundance: few
CDR3aa: CSALLGLAGEESYNEQFF

v_gene: TRBV7-2
abundance: -
CDR3aa: CASSQGGTYGYTF

v_gene: TRBV15
abundance: medium-sized
CDR3aa: CATSRDIAGGNEQFF

v_gene: TRBV20-1
abundance: few
CDR3aa: CSARGRTDTQYF

v_gene: TRBV6-1
abundance: -
CDR3aa: CASTGLGGGKLFF

v_gene: TRBV28
abundance: -
CDR3aa: CASSFRTSGRYEQYF

v_gene: TRBV12-3/TRBV12-4
abundance: large
CDR3aa: CASSRTEGAGNTIYF

v_gene: TRBV20-1
abundance: -
CDR3aa: CSAINSEEFRYEQYF

v_gene: TRBV20-1
abundance: -
CDR3aa: CSAQSSRGTGELFF

v_gene: TRBV6-2/TRBV6-3
abundance: few
CDR3aa: CASSWGLESDEQYF

v_gene: TRBV7-6
abundance: few
CDR3aa: CASSFGDAQSTDTQYF

v_gene: TRBV12-3/TRBV12-4
abundance: -
CDR3aa: CASRDRVAGYTF

v_gene: TRBV5-4
abundance: few
CDR3aa: CASSLGQIVTNEQFF

v_gene: TRBV7-2
abundance: -
CDR3aa: CASSLRDSQETQYF

v_gene: TRBV29-1
abundance: large
CDR3aa: CSVDEGQVAGQYF

v_gene: TRBV6-1
abundance: few
CDR3aa: CASSGGQAYNSPLHF

v_gene: TRBV29-1
abundance: few
CDR3aa: CSVYFRMNTEAFF

v_gene: TRBV6-6
abundance: few
CDR3aa: CASTQGSGNTEAFF

v_gene: TRBV30
abundance: medium-sized
CDR3aa: CAWSVGGSGADTQYF

v_gene: TRBV6-4
abundance: medium-sized
CDR3aa: CASSRAGSTDTQYF

v_gene: TRBV12-3/TRBV12-4
abundance: few
CDR3aa: CASSFRGSPLHF

v_gene: TRBV6-5
abundance: -
CDR3aa: CASSDPGRGGPETQYF

v_gene: TRBV30
abundance: -
CDR3aa: CAWSYSGNQPQHF

v_gene: TRBV7-6
abundance: large
CDR3aa: CASSFESAGGETQYF

v_gene: TRBV19
abundance: -
CDR3aa: CASGGLYTGELFF

v_gene: TRBV20-1
abundance: -
CDR3aa: CSASKDAEETQYF

v_gene: TRBV6-6
abundance: medium-sized
CDR3aa: CATSPPQETQYF

v_gene: TRBV18
abundance: -
CDR3aa: CASSPGYGWGHEQYF

v_gene: TRBV10-3
abundance: -
CDR3aa: CAIAGGGGAYTQYF

v_gene: TRBV12-3/TRBV12-4
abundance: -
CDR3aa: CASSFWVSGNTIYF

v_gene: TRBV11-2
abundance: -
CDR3aa: CASSFPGPGAGEQYF

v_gene: TRBV19
abundance: -
CDR3aa: CASSQAGGSYNEQFF

v_gene: TRBV7-6
abundance: large
CDR3aa: CASSPGPNYEQYF

v_gene: TRBV2
abundance: -
CDR3aa: CASSDPGLKAHEQYF

v_gene: TRBV5-4
abundance: few
CDR3aa: CASTTILQGARGYTF

v_gene: TRBV19
abundance: few
CDR3aa: CASKVRDSTLNSPLHF

v_gene: TRBV29-1
abundance: large
CDR3aa: CSVAQHRGSGDTQYF

v_gene: TRBV20-1
abundance: few
CDR3aa: CSVPGRSTDTQYF

v_gene: TRBV24-1
abundance: few
CDR3aa: CATSEGQGTPGANVLTF